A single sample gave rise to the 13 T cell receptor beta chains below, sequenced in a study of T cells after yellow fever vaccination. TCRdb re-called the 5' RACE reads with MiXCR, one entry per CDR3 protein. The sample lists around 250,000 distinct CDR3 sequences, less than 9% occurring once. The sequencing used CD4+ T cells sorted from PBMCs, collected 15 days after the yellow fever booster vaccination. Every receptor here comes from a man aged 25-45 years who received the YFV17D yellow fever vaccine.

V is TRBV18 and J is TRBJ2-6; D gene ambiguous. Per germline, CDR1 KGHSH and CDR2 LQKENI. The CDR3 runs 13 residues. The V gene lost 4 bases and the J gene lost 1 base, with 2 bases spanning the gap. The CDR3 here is CASSQSGANVLTF. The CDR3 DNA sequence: TGTGCCAGCTCACAGTCTGGGGCCAACGTCCTGACTTTC.

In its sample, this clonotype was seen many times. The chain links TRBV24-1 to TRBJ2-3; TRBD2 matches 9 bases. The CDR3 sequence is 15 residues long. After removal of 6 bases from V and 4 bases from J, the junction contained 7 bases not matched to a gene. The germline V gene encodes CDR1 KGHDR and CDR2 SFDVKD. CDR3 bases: TGTGCCACCAGTCATAGCGGGAGAGGGGCAGATACGCAGTATTTT. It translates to CATSHSGRGADTQYF.

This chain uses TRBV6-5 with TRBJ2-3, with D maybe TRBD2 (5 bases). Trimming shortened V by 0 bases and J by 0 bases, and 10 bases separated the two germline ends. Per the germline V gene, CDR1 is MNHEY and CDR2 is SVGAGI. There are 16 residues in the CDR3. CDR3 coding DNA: TGTGCCAGCAGTTACTCGATTAGCGCTAGCACAGATACGCAGTATTTT. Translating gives CASSYSISASTDTQYF.

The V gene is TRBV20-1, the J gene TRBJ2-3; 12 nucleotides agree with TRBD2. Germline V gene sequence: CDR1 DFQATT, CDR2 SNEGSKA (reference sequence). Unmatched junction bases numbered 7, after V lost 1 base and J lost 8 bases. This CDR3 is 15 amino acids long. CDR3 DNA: TGCAGTGCTAGAGTTCCTAGCGGGAGGGGGGGTACGCAGTATTTT. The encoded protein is CSARVPSGRGGTQYF.

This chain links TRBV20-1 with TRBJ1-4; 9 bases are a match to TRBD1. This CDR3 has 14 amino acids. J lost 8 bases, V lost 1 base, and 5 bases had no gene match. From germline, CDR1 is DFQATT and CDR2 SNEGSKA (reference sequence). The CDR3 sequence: CSARGGQGGEKLFF. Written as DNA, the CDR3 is TGCAGTGCTAGAGGGGGACAGGGCGGCGAAAAACTGTTTTTT.

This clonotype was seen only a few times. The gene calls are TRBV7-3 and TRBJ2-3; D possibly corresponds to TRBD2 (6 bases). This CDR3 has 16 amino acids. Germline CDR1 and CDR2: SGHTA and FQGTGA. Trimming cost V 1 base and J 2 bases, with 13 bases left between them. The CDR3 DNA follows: TGTGCCAGCAGCTTAAACCGGGGAGGTAACACAGATACGCAGTATTTT. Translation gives CASSLNRGGNTDTQYF.

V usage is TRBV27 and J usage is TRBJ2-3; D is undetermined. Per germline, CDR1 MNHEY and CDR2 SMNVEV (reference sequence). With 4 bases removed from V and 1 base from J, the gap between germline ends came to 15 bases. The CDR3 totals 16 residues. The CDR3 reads CASSSRLPLRTDTQYF. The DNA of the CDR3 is TGTGCCAGCAGTTCGCGACTCCCATTACGCACAGATACGCAGTATTTT.

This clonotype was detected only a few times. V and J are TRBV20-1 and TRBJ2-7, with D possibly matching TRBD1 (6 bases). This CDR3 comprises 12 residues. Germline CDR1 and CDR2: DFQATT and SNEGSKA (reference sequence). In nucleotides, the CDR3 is TGCAGAGTAAACAGGGACTCCTACGAGCAGTACTTC. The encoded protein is CRVNRDSYEQYF.

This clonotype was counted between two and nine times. DNA for the CDR3: TGTGCCAGCAGCTTACGGCTAGCGGGAGATGAATCCCCGTTCTTC. Translated: CASSLRLAGDESPFF. This chain connects TRBV7-2 to TRBJ2-1; TRBD2 matches 10 bases. J gave up 15 bases and V 2 bases, and 13 bases lay outside the gene matches. This CDR3 is 15 amino acids long. CDR1 and CDR2 from the germline V gene are SGHTA and FQGNSA.

This CDR3 reads CASSSGSLSFF. As DNA, the CDR3 is TGTGCCAGCAGTTCGGGAAGTCTTTCGTTCTTC. The chain recombines TRBV25-1 with TRBJ2-1, with D possibly TRBD2 on 5 matching bases. Trimming shortened V by 5 bases and J by 15 bases, and 14 bases separated the two germline ends. Germline CDR1 and CDR2: MGHDK and SYGVNS. This CDR3 has 11 amino acids.

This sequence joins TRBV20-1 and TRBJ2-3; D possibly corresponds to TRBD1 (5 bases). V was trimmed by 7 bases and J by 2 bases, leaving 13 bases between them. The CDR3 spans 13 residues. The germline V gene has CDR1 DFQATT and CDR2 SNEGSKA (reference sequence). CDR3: CSVKQDNTDTQYF. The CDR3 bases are TGCAGTGTCAAACAGGACAACACAGATACGCAGTATTTT.

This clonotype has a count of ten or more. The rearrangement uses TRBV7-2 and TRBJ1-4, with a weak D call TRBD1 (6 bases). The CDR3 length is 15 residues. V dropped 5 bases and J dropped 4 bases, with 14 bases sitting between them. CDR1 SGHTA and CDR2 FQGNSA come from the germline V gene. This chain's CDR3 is CASSLQGSHNEKLFF. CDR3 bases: TGTGCCAGCAGCCTACAGGGCAGTCATAATGAAAAACTGTTTTTT.

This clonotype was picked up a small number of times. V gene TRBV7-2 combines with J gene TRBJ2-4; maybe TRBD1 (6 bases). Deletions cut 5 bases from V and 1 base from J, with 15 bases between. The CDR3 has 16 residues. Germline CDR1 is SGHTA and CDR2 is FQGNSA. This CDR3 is CASSPQGSTAKNIQYF. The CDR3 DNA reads TGTGCCAGCAGCCCTCAGGGGAGCACGGCCAAAAACATTCAGTACTTC.